Below, one TCR beta chain is given with its context. This specimen belongs to a study of cytomegalovirus exposure and HLA in healthy donors. PCR involved 60 Vbeta and 13 Jbeta primers. Some clones are missing from TCRdb's copy, which holds only in-frame ones; the method was immunoSEQ multiplex PCR. Its listing shows about 190,000 clones. In germline, CDR1 is SGDLS, CDR2 YYNGEE. The CDR3 loop spans 15 amino acids. Trimming stripped 3 bases from V and 0 bases from J, with 9 bases between. The sequence came from a man aged 25 to 45 in good health and CMV-seronegative. Input material: PBMCs. The genes are TRBV9 and TRBJ1-4; no definite D call. In nucleotides, the CDR3 is TGTGCCAGCAGCGGCAGTGGTGCAACTAATGAAAAACTGTTTTTT. This sequence encodes CASSGSGATNEKLFF.